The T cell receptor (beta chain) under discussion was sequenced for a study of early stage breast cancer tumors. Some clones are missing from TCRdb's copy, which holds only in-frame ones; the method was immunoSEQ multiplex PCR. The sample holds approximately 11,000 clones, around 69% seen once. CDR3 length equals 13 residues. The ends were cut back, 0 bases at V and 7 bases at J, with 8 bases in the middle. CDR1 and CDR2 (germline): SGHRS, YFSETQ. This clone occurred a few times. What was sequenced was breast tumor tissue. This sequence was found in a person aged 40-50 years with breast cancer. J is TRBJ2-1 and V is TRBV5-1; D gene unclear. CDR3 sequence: CASSLGVGNEQFF. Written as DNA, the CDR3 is TGCGCCAGCAGCTTGGGGGTAGGGAATGAGCAGTTCTTC.